Below, 7 T cell receptor beta chains from the same sample are listed, as sequenced in a study of CD4+ T cells in melanoma. Clones were sequenced by immunoSEQ multiplex PCR, and TCRdb holds only the in-frame ones, with some missing. The sample consists of over 10,000 clones, roughly 80% of them appearing once. Sequencing was done on a sample of cells from a culture (not recorded whether cultured in vitro). The receptors here all came from a human donor with melanoma.

This clone has only one observation. Within the sample, other DNA sequences also encode this same CDR3. V and J are TRBV7-9 and TRBJ1-1; possible D gene TRBD1, 5 bases. Germline-derived CDR1 and CDR2 are SEHNR and FQNEAQ (reference sequence). The CDR3 runs 13 residues. The germline V and J ends were trimmed by 4 bases and 4 bases, with 10 bases remaining between them. The CDR3 loop is CASSSQGGTEAFF. For the CDR3, the DNA is TGTGCCAGCAGCTCCCAGGGAGGCACTGAAGCTTTCTTT.

This rearrangement joins TRBV27 to TRBJ1-1; possible D gene TRBD1, 5 bases. Germline V gene data show CDR1 as MNHEY and CDR2 as SMNVEV (reference sequence). V shed 3 bases and J shed 0 bases, with 17 bases lying between them. The CDR3 covers 17 residues. The CDR3 region is CASSFSNRGRVNTEAFF. CDR3 DNA: TGTGCCAGCAGTTTTTCCAATCGGGGACGGGTGAACACTGAAGCTTTCTTT.

V usage is TRBV30 and J usage is TRBJ1-6; D is uncertain. The CDR3 consists of 13 residues. V shed 1 base and J shed 4 bases, with 5 bases lying between them. Germline lookup yields CDR1 GTSNPN and CDR2 SVGIG (reference sequence). The CDR3 DNA reads TGTGCCTGGAGTGCCGATTATAATTCACCCCTCCACTTT. This sequence encodes CAWSADYNSPLHF.

This chain joins TRBV19 and TRBJ2-4; TRBD2 matches at 7 bases. V lost 3 bases and J lost 0; bases outside the gene matches: 17. Germline loops: CDR1 LNHDA, CDR2 SQIVND (reference sequence). The CDR3 totals 20 residues. The CDR3 DNA follows: TGTGCCAGTAGTATGAGGGAGGGACGGGCGACCCCCATAGCCAAAAACATTCAGTACTTC. Translation: CASSMREGRATPIAKNIQYF.

This clone has only one observation. The V gene is TRBV2, the J gene TRBJ2-1, with D perhaps matching TRBD2 (6 bases). The CDR3 is made up of 16 amino acids. The V and J ends lost 7 bases and 0 bases respectively, with 16 bases between them. CDR1 and CDR2 from the germline V gene are SNHLY and FYNNEI. The CDR3 nucleotides are TGTGCCAGCACCCTGGGCGGGGTGAGCTCCTACAATGAGCAGTTCTTC. Encoded protein: CASTLGGVSSYNEQFF.

The rearrangement uses TRBV18 and TRBJ2-3; TRBD1 is a possible D gene (5 bases). V gave up 8 bases and J gave up 6 bases, with 21 bases separating them. The germline gives CDR1 KGHSH, CDR2 LQKENI. There are 15 residues in the CDR3. CDR3 residues: CASQPAGQGTDTQYF. The DNA for the CDR3 is TGTGCCAGCCAACCAGCAGGGCAGGGAACGGATACGCAGTATTTT.

The V and J genes are TRBV11-3 and TRBJ2-1, with 8 bases matching TRBD2. V was clipped by 4 bases and J by 5 bases; unmatched bases: 4. This CDR3 has 14 residues. Germline V gene lookup returns CDR1 SGHNT and CDR2 YENEEA. The CDR3 DNA sequence: TGTGCCAGCAGCTCCGGGGGGGCCAACAATGAGCAGTTCTTC. It encodes CASSSGGANNEQFF.